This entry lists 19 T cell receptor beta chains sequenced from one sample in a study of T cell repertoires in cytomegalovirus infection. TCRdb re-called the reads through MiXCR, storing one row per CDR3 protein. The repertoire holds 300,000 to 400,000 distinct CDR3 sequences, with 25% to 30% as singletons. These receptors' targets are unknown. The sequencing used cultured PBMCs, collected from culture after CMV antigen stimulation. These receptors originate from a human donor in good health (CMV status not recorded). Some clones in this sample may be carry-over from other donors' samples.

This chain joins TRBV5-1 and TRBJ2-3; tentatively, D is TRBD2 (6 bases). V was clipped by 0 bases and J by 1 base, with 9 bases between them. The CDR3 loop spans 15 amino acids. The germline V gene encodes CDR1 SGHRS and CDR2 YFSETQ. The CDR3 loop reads CASSLALARTDTQYF. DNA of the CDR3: TGCGCCAGCAGCTTGGCACTAGCCCGCACAGATACGCAGTATTTT. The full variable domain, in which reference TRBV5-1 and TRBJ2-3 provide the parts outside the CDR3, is KAGVTQTPRYLIKTRGQQVTLSCSPISGHRSVSWYQQTPGQGLQFLFEYFSETQRNKGNFPGRFSGRQFSNSRSEMNVSTLELGDSALYLCASSLALARTDTQYFGPGTRLTVL.

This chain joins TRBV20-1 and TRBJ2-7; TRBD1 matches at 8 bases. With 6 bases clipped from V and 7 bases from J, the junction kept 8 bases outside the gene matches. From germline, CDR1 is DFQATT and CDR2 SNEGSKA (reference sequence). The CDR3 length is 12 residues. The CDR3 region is CSATRTGFEQYF. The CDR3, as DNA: TGCAGTGCAACAAGGACAGGGTTTGAGCAGTACTTC.

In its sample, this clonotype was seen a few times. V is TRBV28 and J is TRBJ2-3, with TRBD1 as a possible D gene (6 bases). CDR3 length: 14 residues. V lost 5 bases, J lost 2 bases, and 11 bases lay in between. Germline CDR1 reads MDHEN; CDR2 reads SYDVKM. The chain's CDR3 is CASSGGQYTDTQYF. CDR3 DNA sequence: TGTGCCAGCAGTGGAGGACAGTACACAGATACGCAGTATTTT. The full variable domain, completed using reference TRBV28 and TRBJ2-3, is DVKVTQSSRYLVKRTGEKVFLECVQDMDHENMFWYRQDPGLGLRLIYFSYDVKMKEKGDIPEGYSVSREKKERFSLILESASTNQTSMYLCASSGGQYTDTQYFGPGTRLTVL.

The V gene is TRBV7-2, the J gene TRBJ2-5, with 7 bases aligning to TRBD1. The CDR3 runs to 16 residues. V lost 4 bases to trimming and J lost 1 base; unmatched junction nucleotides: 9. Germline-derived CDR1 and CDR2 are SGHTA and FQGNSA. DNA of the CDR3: TGTGCCAGCAGCTCAGTGTCGACAGGGAGCCAAGAGACCCAGTACTTC. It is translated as CASSSVSTGSQETQYF.

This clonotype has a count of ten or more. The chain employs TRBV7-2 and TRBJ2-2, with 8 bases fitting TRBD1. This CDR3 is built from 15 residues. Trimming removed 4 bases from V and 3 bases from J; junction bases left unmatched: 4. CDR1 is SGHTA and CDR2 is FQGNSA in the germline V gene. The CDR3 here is CASSSQGADTGELFF. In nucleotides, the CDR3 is TGTGCCAGCAGCTCCCAGGGGGCTGACACCGGGGAGCTGTTTTTT.

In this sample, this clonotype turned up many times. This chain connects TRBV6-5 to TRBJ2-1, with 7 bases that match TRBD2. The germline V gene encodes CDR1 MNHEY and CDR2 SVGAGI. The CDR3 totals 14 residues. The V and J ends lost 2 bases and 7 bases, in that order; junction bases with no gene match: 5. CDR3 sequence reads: CASSYRLAANEQFF. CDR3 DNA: TGTGCCAGCAGTTACCGGCTAGCGGCTAATGAGCAGTTCTTC.

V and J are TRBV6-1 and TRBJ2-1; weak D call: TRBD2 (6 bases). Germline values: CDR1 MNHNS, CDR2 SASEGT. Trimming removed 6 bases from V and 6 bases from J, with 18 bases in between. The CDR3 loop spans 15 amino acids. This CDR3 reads CASRRTGGPSNEQFF. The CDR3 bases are TGTGCCAGCAGGAGGACTGGAGGGCCGAGCAATGAGCAGTTCTTC.

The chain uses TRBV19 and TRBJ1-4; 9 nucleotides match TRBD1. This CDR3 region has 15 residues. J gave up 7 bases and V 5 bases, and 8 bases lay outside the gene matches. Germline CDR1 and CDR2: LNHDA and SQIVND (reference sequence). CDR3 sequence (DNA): TGTGCCAGTAGTCCTCCCCCGGGACAGGGTGAAAAACTGTTTTTT. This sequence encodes CASSPPPGQGEKLFF.

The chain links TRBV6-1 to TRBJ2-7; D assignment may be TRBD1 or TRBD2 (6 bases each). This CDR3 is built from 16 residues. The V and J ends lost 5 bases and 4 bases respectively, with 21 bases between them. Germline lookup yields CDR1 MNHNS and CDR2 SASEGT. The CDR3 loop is CASSLNRASAGYEQYF. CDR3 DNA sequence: TGTGCCAGCAGTCTGAACAGGGCATCGGCGGGATACGAGCAGTACTTC.

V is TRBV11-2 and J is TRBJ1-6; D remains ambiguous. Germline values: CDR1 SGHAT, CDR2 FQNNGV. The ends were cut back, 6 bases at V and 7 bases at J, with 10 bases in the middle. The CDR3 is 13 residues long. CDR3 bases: TGTGCCAGCAGAGGCGGCGAAAATTCACCCCTCCACTTT. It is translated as CASRGGENSPLHF. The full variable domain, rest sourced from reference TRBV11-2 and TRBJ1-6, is EAGVAQSPRYKIIEKRQSVAFWCNPISGHATLYWYQQILGQGPKLLIQFQNNGVVDDSQLPKDRFSAERLKGVDSTLKIQPAKLEDSAVYLCASRGGENSPLHFGNGTRLTVT.

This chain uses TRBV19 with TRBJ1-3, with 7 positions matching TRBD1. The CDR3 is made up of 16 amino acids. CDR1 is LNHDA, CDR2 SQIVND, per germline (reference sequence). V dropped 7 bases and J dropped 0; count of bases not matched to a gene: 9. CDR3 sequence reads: CASTDGQALSGNTIYF. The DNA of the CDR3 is TGTGCCAGTACGGATGGACAGGCCCTCTCTGGAAACACCATATATTTT.

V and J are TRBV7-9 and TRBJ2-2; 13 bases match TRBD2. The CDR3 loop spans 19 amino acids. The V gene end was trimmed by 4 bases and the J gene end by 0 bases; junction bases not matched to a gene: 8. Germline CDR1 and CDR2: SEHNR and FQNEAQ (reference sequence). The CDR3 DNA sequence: TGTGCCAGCAGCTCAACCTGGACTAGCGGGGGAGCGAACACCGGGGAGCTGTTTTTT. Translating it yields CASSSTWTSGGANTGELFF.

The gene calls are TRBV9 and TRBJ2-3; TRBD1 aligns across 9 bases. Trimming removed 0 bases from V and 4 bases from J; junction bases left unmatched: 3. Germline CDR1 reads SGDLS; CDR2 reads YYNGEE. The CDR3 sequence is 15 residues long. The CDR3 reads CASSVEGQGPDTQYF. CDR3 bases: TGTGCCAGCAGCGTAGAGGGACAGGGCCCAGATACGCAGTATTTT.

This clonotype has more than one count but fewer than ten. The CDR3 is CASSLDLGVGGELFF. In DNA form, the CDR3 reads TGTGCCAGCAGCTTAGATCTGGGAGTTGGCGGGGAGCTGTTTTTT. This sequence joins TRBV11-2 and TRBJ2-2, with D possibly TRBD2 on 5 matching bases. V dropped 0 bases and J dropped 7 bases, with 12 bases sitting between them. Germline values: CDR1 SGHAT, CDR2 FQNNGV. The CDR3 consists of 15 residues.

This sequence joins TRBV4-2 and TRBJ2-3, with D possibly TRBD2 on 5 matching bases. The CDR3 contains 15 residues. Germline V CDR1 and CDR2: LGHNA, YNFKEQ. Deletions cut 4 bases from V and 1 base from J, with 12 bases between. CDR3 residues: CASSPVRAGTDTQYF. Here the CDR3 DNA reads TGTGCCAGCAGCCCCGTCAGAGCGGGCACAGATACGCAGTATTTT.

Written as DNA, the CDR3 is TGTGCCAGCGCTATGAGCCAATCCGGCGGGGAGCTGTTTTTT. Residues: CASAMSQSGGELFF. V and J are TRBV19 and TRBJ2-2, with no clear D. Deletions cut 9 bases from V and 7 bases from J, with 18 bases between. CDR1 is LNHDA, CDR2 SQIVND, per germline (reference sequence). CDR3 length equals 14 residues.

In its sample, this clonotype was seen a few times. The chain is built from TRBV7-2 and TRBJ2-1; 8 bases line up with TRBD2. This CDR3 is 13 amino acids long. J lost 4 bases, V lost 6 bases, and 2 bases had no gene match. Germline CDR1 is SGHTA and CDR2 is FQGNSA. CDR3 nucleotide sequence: TGTGCCAGCAGGACTAGCGCTTACAATGAGCAGTTCTTC. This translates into CASRTSAYNEQFF.

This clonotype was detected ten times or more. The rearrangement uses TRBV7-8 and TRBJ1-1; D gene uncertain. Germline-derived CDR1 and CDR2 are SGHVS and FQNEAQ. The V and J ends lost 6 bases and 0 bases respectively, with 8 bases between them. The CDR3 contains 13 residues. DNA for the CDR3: TGTGCCAGCAGGAACAGTATGAACACTGAAGCTTTCTTT. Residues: CASRNSMNTEAFF.

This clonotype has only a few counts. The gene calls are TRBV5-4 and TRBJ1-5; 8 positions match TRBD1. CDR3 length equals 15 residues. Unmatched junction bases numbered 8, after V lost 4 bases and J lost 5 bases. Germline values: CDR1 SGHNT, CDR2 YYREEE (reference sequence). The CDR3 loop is CASSANRGVDQPQHF. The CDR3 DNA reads TGTGCCAGCAGCGCTAACAGGGGGGTCGATCAGCCCCAGCATTTT.